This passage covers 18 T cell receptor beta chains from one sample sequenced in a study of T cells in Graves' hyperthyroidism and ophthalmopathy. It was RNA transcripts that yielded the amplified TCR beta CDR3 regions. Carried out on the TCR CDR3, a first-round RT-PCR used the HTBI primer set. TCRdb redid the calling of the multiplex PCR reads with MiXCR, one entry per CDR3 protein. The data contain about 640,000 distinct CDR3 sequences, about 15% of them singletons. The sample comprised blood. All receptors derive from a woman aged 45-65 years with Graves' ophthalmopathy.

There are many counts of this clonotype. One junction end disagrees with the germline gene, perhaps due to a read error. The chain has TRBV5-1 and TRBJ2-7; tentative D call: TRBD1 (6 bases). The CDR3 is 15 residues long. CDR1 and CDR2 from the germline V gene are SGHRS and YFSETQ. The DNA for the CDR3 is TGCGCTAGCAGCTTGAACCAGGGGCGAATCTACGAGCAGTACTTC. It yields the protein CASSLNQGRIYEQYF.

The CDR3 DNA sequence: TGTGCCAGCAGCTTAGGAATCGGTTTCTCTGGAAACACCATATATTTT. This encodes CASSLGIGFSGNTIYF. The rearrangement uses TRBV11-3 and TRBJ1-3; no reliable D call. Germline values: CDR1 SGHNT, CDR2 YENEEA. The V end lost 1 base, the J end lost 0 bases, and 10 bases lay between the germline ends. The CDR3 length is 16 residues.

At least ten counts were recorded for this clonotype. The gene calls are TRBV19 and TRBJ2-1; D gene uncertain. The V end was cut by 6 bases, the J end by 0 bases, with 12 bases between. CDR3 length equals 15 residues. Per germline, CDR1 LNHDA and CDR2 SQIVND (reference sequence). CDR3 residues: CASRRTASSYNEQFF. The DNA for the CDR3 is TGTGCCAGTAGGAGGACGGCGAGCTCCTACAATGAGCAGTTCTTC.

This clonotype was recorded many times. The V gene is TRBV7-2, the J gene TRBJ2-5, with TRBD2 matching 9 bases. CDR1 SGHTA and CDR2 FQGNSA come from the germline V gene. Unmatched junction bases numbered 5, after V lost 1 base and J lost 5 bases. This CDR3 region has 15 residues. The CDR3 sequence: CASSLDSSGGETQYF. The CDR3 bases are TGTGCCAGCAGCTTAGACAGCAGCGGGGGGGAGACCCAGTACTTC.

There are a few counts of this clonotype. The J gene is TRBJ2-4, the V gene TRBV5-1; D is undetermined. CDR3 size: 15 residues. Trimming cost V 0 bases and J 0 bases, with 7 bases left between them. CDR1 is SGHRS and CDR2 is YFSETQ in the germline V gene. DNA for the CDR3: TGCGCCAGCAGCTTGGGGGTAGAAGCCAAAAACATTCAGTACTTC. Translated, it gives CASSLGVEAKNIQYF.

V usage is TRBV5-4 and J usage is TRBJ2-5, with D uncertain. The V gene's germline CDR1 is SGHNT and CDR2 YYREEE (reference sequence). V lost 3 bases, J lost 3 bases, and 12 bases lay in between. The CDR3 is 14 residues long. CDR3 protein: CASSSRITEETQYF. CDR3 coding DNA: TGTGCCAGCAGCTCGCGGATAACCGAAGAGACCCAGTACTTC.

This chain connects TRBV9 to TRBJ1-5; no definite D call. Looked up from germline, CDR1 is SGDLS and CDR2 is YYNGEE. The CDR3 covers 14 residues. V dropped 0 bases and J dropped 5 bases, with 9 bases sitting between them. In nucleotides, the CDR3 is TGTGCCAGCAGCGTAGGGATGGAGGATCAGCCCCAGCATTTT. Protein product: CASSVGMEDQPQHF.

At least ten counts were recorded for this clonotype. CDR3 nucleotide sequence: TGTGCCAGCCAAACAGGTTTTTATCAGCCCCAGCATTTT. Amino acid sequence: CASQTGFYQPQHF. V and J are TRBV28 and TRBJ1-5, with D perhaps TRBD1 (5 bases). The CDR3 spans 13 residues. The germline V and J ends were trimmed by 8 bases and 5 bases, with 13 bases remaining between them. Germline loops: CDR1 MDHEN, CDR2 SYDVKM.

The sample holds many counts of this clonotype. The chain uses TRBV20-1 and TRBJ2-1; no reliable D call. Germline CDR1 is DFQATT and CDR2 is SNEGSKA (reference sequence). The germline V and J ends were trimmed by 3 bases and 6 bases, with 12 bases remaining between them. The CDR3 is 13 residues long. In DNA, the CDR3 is TGCAGTGCTAGTGTGCCACTACCCAATGAGCAGTTCTTC. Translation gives CSASVPLPNEQFF.

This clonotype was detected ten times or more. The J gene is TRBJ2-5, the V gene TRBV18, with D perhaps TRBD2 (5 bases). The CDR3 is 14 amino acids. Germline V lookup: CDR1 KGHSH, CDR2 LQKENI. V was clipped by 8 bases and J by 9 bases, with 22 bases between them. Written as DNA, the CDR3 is TGTGCCAGCCTAACAACGCGAGGAGAGAGGGCCCAGTACTTC. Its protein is CASLTTRGERAQYF.

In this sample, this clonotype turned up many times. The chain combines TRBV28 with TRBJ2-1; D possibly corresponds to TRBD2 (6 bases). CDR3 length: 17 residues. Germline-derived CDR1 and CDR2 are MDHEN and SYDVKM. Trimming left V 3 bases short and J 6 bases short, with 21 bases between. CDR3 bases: TGTGCCAGCAGTTTTTCCCCGGGGTTAGCGGCGGCCAATGAGCAGTTCTTC. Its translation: CASSFSPGLAAANEQFF.

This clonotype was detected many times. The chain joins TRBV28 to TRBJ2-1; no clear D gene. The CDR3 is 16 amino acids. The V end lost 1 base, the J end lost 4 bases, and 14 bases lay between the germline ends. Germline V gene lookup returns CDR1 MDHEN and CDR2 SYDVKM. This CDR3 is CASSLLGIGPYNEQFF. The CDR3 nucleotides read TGTGCCAGCAGTTTATTAGGGATAGGACCTTACAATGAGCAGTTCTTC.

The CDR3 DNA reads TGTGCCAGCAGCTCAGCCCGGGGCGAATATGGCTACACCTTC. This translates into CASSSARGEYGYTF. The genes are TRBV9 and TRBJ1-2; possible D gene TRBD1, 5 bases. CDR1 SGDLS and CDR2 YYNGEE come from the germline V gene. Trimming took off 4 bases at V and 5 bases at J, with 15 bases between the two ends. This CDR3 comprises 14 residues.

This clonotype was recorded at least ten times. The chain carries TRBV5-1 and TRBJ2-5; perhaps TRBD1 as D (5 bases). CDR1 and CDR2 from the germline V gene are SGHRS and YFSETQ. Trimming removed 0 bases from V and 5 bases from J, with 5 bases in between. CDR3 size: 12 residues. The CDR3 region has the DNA TGCGCCAGCAGCTTGGAGGGGGAGACCCAGTACTTC. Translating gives CASSLEGETQYF.

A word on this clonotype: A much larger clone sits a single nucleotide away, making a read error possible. CDR3: CASSLASRIGEQYF. For the CDR3, the DNA is TGTGCCAGCAGCTTAGCGTCTAGGATAGGCGAGCAGTACTTC. This chain connects TRBV7-2 to TRBJ2-7, with D uncertain. This CDR3 is built from 14 residues. In germline, CDR1 is SGHTA, CDR2 FQGNSA. Deletions cut 0 bases from V and 6 bases from J, with 12 bases between. Filled out from reference TRBV7-2 and TRBJ2-7, the complete variable domain reads GAGVSQSPSNKVTEKGKDVELRCDPISGHTALYWYRQSLGQGLEFLIYFQGNSAPDKSGLPSDRFSAERTGGSVSTLTIQRTQQEDSAVYLCASSLASRIGEQYFGPGTRLTVT.

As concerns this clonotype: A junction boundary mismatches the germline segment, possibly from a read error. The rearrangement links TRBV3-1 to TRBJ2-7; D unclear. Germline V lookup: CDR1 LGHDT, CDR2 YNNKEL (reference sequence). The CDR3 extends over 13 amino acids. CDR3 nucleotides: TGTGCCAGCAGTTTGAGCCCCTCCGACGAGCAGTACTTC. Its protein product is CASSLSPSDEQYF.

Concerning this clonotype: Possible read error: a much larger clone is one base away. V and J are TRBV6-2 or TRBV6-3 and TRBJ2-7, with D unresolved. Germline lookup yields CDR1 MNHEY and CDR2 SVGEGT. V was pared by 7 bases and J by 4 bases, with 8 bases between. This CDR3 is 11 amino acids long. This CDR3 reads CASTDGYEQYF. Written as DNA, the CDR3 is TGTGCCAGCACCGACGGGTACGAGCAGTACTTC.

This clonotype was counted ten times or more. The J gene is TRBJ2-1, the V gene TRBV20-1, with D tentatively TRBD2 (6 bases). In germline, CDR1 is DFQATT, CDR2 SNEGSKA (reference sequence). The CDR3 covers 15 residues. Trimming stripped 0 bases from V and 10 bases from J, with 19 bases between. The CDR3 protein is CSARDPYEEGGEQFF. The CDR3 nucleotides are TGCAGTGCTAGAGATCCGTATGAGGAGGGCGGGGAGCAGTTCTTC.